This is a list of T cell receptor beta chains from one sample in a study of blood T cell repertoires in COVID-19. Sequencing used immunoSEQ multiplex PCR; TCRdb keeps in-frame clones, though not all of them. The sample shows some 300,000 clones, over 75% of them seen only once. The specimen was PBMCs or T cells enriched from blood (not recorded which). These receptor sequences come from a woman aged 25 to 39 who had recovered from COVID-19. The CDR3 runs from the conserved cysteine through the conserved F or W. The D gene is left open where the match is weak. The size entry is marked missing in some rows and otherwise reads once, few, many or a size class.

d_call clone_size j_call v_call cdr3_aa cdr3_nt
TRBD1 - TRBJ1-2 TRBV28 CASSSIGQGNYGYTF TGTGCCAGCAGTTCTATAGGACAGGGGAACTATGGCTACACCTTC
- - TRBJ1-5 TRBV28 CATTTGSNQPQHF TGTGCCACCACTACGGGGAGCAATCAGCCCCAGCATTTT
TRBD1 - TRBJ1-5 TRBV30 CAWSGRGDQPQHF TGTGCCTGGAGTGGCAGGGGGGACCAGCCCCAGCATTTT
- once TRBJ2-7 TRBV27 CASRPAGFSLYEQYF TGTGCCAGCAGACCTGCGGGATTCAGTTTATACGAGCAGTACTTC
- few TRBJ1-5 TRBV18 CASSPLPPTVVDQPQHF TGTGCCAGCTCACCACTTCCCCCCACAGTCGTGGATCAGCCCCAGCATTTT
TRBD1 - TRBJ2-7 TRBV28 CASSLTGGDRLSYEQYF TGTGCCAGCAGTTTAACTGGAGGGGACAGGCTGTCCTACGAGCAGTACTTC
- - TRBJ1-3 TRBV21-1 CASSLGTFSGNTIYF TGTGCCAGCAGCCTTGGGACTTTCTCTGGAAACACCATATATTTT
TRBD1 - TRBJ2-1 TRBV5-1 CASSTGQGAYNEQFF TGCGCCAGCAGCACCGGACAGGGGGCTTACAATGAGCAGTTCTTC
TRBD2 - TRBJ2-1 TRBV7-6 CASSLTAAGGLYNEQFF TGTGCCAGCAGCTTAACCGCGGCGGGAGGGCTCTACAATGAGCAGTTCTTC
- - TRBJ2-7 TRBV28 CASSFSFPGEQYF TGTGCCAGCAGTTTTAGCTTCCCGGGCGAGCAGTACTTC
- - TRBJ1-5 TRBV7-6 CASTELVGEGPQHF TGTGCCAGCACCGAATTGGTAGGTGAGGGGCCCCAGCATTTT
TRBD1 - TRBJ2-7 TRBV27 CASSVDRGSVFF TGTGCCAGCAGCGTAGACAGGGGGTCAGTTTTCTTC
TRBD1 - TRBJ2-7 TRBV19 CASSQDRGSSYEQYF TGTGCCAGTAGTCAAGACAGGGGGAGCTCCTACGAGCAGTACTTC
TRBD2 - TRBJ2-7 TRBV5-1 CASSSLTSGSSYEQYF TGCGCCAGCAGCTCCTTGACTAGCGGGAGCTCCTACGAGCAGTACTTC
TRBD1 - TRBJ1-2 TRBV7-3 CASSSSSGTGGLYGYTF TGTGCCAGCAGCTCAAGCTCCGGGACAGGGGGCCTCTATGGCTACACCTTC
TRBD2 - TRBJ2-1 TRBV15 CATQRGLESPEQFF TGTGCCACCCAGAGGGGACTAGAATCCCCCGAGCAGTTCTTC
- - TRBJ2-1 TRBV27 CASSLERLLEDNEQFF TGTGCCAGCAGTTTGGAGCGGCTTTTAGAGGACAATGAGCAGTTCTTC
- once TRBJ2-1 TRBV7-9 CASSLARVGQYDNEQFF TGTGCCAGCAGCTTAGCTAGGGTTGGACAATACGACAATGAGCAGTTCTTC
- once TRBJ1-4 TRBV7-8 CASSLASGVTTNEKLFF TGTGCCAGCAGCTTAGCGTCAGGGGTTACAACTAATGAAAAACTGTTTTTT
- - TRBJ2-2 TRBV7-3 CASSLRSLGTGELFF TGTGCCAGCAGCTTAAGGTCCCTAGGCACCGGGGAGCTGTTTTTT
TRBD1 once TRBJ1-1 TRBV18 CASSPSQGASPSF TGTGCCAGCTCACCGTCACAGGGGGCGAGTCCTTCCTTT
TRBD1 - TRBJ1-5 TRBV19 CASSIDREGFQPQHF TGTGCCAGTAGTATCGACAGGGAAGGTTTTCAGCCCCAGCATTTT
- - TRBJ1-2 TRBV13 CASSLGNRAGGYTF TGTGCCAGCAGCCTCGGAAACAGGGCGGGTGGCTACACCTTC
TRBD1 - TRBJ1-1 TRBV30 CAWGLQGMNTEAFF TGTGCCTGGGGTCTACAGGGGATGAACACTGAAGCTTTCTTT
- - TRBJ1-2 TRBV19 CASSIYGGTASASYGYTF TGTGCCAGTAGTATATATGGAGGGACGGCCTCAGCATCCTATGGCTACACCTTC
- few TRBJ1-2 TRBV28 CASSSPGYGYTF TGTGCCAGCAGTTCACCAGGGTATGGCTACACCTTC
TRBD1 - TRBJ2-2 TRBV15 CATSRGQASSTGELFF TGTGCCACCAGCAGGGGACAGGCATCTTCCACCGGGGAGCTGTTTTTT
TRBD2 - TRBJ2-1 TRBV5-4 CASSPGTSGGRNEQFF TGTGCCAGCAGCCCTGGGACTAGCGGGGGGAGGAATGAGCAGTTCTTC
- - TRBJ2-1 TRBV4-1 CASIYRQEAYNEQFF TGCGCCAGCATCTACCGCCAGGAGGCCTACAATGAGCAGTTCTTC
- - TRBJ2-7 TRBV15 CATSRDRSSYEQYF TGTGCCACCAGCAGAGATCGGAGCAGCTACGAGCAGTACTTC
TRBD2 - TRBJ2-7 TRBV27 CASSPLAGEQYF TGTGCCAGCAGTCCCCTAGCGGGGGAGCAGTACTTC
- - TRBJ1-5 TRBV27 CASSRTLSGNQPQHF TGTGCCAGCAGTAGAACTCTCTCTGGCAATCAGCCCCAGCATTTT
TRBD1 - TRBJ1-4 TRBV7-9 CASSSDRGGEKLFF TGTGCCAGCAGCTCGGACAGGGGTGGAGAAAAACTGTTTTTT
- - TRBJ1-1 TRBV7-2 CASSLEPTLPEAFF TGTGCCAGCAGCTTAGAGCCGACTCTGCCTGAAGCTTTCTTT
- - TRBJ1-2 TRBV18 CASSPVQHQGGYTF TGTGCCAGCTCACCAGTTCAACACCAGGGTGGCTACACCTTC
- - TRBJ2-7 TRBV23-1 CASSHPRDTWGHEQYF TGCGCCAGCAGTCACCCCCGGGACACGTGGGGCCACGAGCAGTACTTC
TRBD1 - TRBJ2-7 TRBV28 CASSSLGTGVTWSNEQYF TGTGCCAGCAGTTCCCTGGGGACAGGGGTGACGTGGTCTAACGAGCAGTACTTC
- - TRBJ1-4 TRBV28 CASRRQTNRVNNEKLFF TGTGCCAGCAGACGGCAGACGAACAGGGTCAATAATGAAAAACTGTTTTTT
TRBD2 - TRBJ2-1 TRBV2 CASSEAQRGGYNEQFF TGTGCCAGCAGTGAAGCTCAGCGGGGGGGCTACAATGAGCAGTTCTTC
- - TRBJ1-2 TRBV24-1 CATSDSQQGYYGYTF TGTGCCACCAGTGACTCCCAGCAGGGCTACTATGGCTACACCTTC
TRBD1 - TRBJ2-7 TRBV9 CASSVRQGVLYEQYF TGTGCCAGCAGCGTCCGACAGGGGGTACTCTACGAGCAGTACTTC
- few TRBJ2-1 TRBV5-4 CASSLDPREGLNEQFF TGTGCCAGCAGCTTGGACCCCCGGGAAGGGTTGAATGAGCAGTTCTTC
TRBD2 - TRBJ2-3 TRBV19 CASRVSGGATDTQYF TGTGCCAGTAGGGTCAGCGGGGGGGCCACAGATACGCAGTATTTT
- - TRBJ2-1 TRBV27 CASSRGGGTPHNEQFF TGTGCCAGCAGTAGGGGCGGCGGGACTCCCCACAATGAGCAGTTCTTC
- - TRBJ2-7 TRBV22-1 CPGSVQGTPSSYEQYF TGTCCTGGGAGCGTCCAGGGGACACCCAGCTCCTACGAGCAGTACTTC
- - TRBJ1-2 TRBV6-5 CASSRPTGSDYTF TGTGCCAGCAGTCGTCCAACCGGGAGCGACTACACCTTC
TRBD2 - TRBJ2-7 TRBV6-5 CASRPGLAAEQYF TGTGCCAGCAGGCCGGGACTAGCGGCCGAGCAGTACTTC
TRBD1 - TRBJ1-1 TRBV18 CASSPTGATEAFF TGTGCCAGCTCACCTACAGGGGCCACTGAAGCTTTCTTT
TRBD2 - TRBJ2-1 TRBV19 CASSILAGDDEQFF TGTGCCAGTAGTATACTAGCGGGGGACGATGAGCAGTTCTTC
TRBD2 - TRBJ2-1 TRBV18 CASSPWATSGGNNEQFF TGTGCCAGCTCACCTTGGGCGACTAGCGGGGGTAACAATGAGCAGTTCTTC